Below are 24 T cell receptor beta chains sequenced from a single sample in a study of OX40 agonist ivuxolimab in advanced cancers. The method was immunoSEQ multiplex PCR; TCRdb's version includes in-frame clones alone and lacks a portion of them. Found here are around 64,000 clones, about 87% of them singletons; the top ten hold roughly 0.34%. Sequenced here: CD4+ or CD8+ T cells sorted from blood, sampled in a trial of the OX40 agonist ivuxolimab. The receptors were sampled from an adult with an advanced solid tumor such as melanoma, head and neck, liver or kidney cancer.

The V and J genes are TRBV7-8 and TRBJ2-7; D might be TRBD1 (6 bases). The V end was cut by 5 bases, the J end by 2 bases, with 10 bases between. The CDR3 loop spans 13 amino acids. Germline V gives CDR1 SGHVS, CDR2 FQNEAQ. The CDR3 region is CASSPDRTYEQYF. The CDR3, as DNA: TGTGCCAGCAGCCCGGACAGAACCTACGAGCAGTACTTC. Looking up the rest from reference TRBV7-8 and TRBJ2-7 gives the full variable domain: GAGVSQSPRYKVAKRGQDVALRCDPISGHVSLFWYQQALGQGPEFLTYFQNEAQLDKSGLPSDRFFAERPEGSVSTLKIQRTQQEDSAVYLCASSPDRTYEQYFGPGTRLTVT.

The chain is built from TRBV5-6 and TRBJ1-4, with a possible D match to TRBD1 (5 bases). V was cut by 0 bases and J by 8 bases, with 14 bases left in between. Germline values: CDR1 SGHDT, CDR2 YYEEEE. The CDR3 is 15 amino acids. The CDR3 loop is CASSLVGALGEKLFF. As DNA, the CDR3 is TGTGCCAGCAGCTTGGTAGGGGCCCTAGGGGAAAAACTGTTTTTT.

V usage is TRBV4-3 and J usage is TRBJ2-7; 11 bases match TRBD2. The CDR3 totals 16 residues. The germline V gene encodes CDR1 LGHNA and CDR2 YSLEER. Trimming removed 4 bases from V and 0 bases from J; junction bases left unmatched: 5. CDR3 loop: CASSPNLAGGSYEQYF. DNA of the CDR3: TGCGCCAGCAGCCCCAACCTAGCGGGGGGCTCCTACGAGCAGTACTTC.

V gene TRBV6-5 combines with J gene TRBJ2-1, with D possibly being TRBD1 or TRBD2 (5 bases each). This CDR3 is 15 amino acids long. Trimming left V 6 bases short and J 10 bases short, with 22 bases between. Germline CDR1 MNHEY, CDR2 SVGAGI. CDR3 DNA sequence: TGTGCCAGCAGACGAGGGACCTCCACGGGGAGCGAGCAGTTCTTC. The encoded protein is CASRRGTSTGSEQFF.

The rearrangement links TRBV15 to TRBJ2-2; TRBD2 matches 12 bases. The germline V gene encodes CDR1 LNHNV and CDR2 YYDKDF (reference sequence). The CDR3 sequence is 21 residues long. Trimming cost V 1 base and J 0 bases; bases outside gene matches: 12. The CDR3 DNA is TGTGCCACCAGCAGAGCGATCTTCGGGACTAGCGGGCCTACGAACACCGGGGAGCTGTTTTTT. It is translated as CATSRAIFGTSGPTNTGELFF.

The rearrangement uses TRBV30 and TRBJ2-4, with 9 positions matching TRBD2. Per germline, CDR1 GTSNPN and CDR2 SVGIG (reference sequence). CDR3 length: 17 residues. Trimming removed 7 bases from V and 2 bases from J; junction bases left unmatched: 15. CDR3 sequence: CASSGGGGADSKNIQYF. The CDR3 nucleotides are TGTGCCTCCTCGGGAGGCGGGGGGGCCGATTCCAAAAACATTCAGTACTTC.

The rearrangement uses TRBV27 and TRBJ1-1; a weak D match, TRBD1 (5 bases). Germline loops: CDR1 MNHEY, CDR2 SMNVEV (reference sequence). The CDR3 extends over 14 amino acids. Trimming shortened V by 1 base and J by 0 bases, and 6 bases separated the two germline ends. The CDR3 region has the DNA TGTGCCAGCAGTTTATACAGGTTGAACACTGAAGCTTTCTTT. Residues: CASSLYRLNTEAFF.

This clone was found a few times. This chain's CDR3 is CASSLSPNGANEQFF. CDR3 nucleotide sequence: TGTGCCAGCAGCTTAAGTCCCAACGGAGCCAATGAGCAGTTCTTC. The J gene is TRBJ2-1, the V gene TRBV7-3, with D hard to call. There are 15 residues in the CDR3. V was clipped by 1 base and J by 6 bases, with 13 bases between them. The germline V gene encodes CDR1 SGHTA and CDR2 FQGTGA.

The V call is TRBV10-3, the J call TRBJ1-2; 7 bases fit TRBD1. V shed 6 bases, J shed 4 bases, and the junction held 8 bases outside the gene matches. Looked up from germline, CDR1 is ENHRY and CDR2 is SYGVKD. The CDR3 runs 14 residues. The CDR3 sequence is CAIRGDRAGYGYTF. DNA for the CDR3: TGTGCCATCAGGGGTGACAGGGCGGGCTATGGCTACACCTTC.

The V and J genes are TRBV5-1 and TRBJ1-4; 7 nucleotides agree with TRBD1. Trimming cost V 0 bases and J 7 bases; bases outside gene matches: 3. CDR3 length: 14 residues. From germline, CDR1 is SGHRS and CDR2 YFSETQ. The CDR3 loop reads CASSLDRGIEKLFF. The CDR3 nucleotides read TGCGCCAGCAGCTTGGACAGGGGAATTGAAAAACTGTTTTTT.

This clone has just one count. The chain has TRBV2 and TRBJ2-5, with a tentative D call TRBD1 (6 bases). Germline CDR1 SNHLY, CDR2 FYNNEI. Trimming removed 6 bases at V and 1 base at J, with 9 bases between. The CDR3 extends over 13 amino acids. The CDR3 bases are TGTGCCAGCAGCTGGGACACCCAAGAGACCCAGTACTTC. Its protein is CASSWDTQETQYF.

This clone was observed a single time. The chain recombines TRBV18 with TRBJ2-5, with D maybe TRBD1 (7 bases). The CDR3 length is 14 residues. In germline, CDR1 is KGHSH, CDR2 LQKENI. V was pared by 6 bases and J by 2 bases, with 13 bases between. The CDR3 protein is CASSAQGGQETQYF. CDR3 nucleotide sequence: TGTGCCAGCTCGGCTCAGGGGGGACAAGAGACCCAGTACTTC.

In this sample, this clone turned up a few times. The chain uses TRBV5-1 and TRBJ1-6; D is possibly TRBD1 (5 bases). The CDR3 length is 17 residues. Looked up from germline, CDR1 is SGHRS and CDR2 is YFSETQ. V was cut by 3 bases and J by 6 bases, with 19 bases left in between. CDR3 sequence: CASSSEGDRQTNSPLHF. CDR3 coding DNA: TGCGCCAGCAGCTCTGAAGGCGACCGACAGACTAATTCACCCCTCCACTTT.

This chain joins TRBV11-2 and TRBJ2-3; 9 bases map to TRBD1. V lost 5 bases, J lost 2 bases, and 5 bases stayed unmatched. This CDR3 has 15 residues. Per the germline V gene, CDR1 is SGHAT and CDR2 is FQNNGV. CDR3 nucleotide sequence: TGTGCCAGCAGCCTCGGGACAGGGACCACAGATACGCAGTATTTT. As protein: CASSLGTGTTDTQYF.

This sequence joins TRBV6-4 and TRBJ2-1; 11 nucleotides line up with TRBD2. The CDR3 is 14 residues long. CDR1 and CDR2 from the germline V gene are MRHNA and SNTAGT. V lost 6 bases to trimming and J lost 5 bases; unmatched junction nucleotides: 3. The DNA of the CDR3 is TGTGCCAGCAGACTTAGCGGGGGGGACAATGAGCAGTTCTTC. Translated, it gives CASRLSGGDNEQFF.

CDR3: CASSPRPPVAQYF. The DNA of the CDR3 is TGTGCCAGCAGCCCAAGACCACCCGTAGCCCAGTACTTC. The J gene is TRBJ2-5, the V gene TRBV7-2; D not certain. Trimming took off 5 bases at V and 9 bases at J, with 16 bases between the two ends. The CDR3 spans 13 residues. Looked up from germline, CDR1 is SGHTA and CDR2 is FQGNSA.

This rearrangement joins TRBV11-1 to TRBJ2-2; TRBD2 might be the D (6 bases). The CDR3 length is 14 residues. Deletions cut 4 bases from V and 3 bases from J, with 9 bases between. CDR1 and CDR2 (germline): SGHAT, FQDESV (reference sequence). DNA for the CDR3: TGTGCCAGCAGCTCAGGGAGGCACACCGGGGAGCTGTTTTTT. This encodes CASSSGRHTGELFF.

CDR3 sequence reads: CASSTASGNTIYF. The CDR3 DNA sequence: TGCGCCAGCAGTACGGCCTCTGGAAACACCATATATTTT. This chain connects TRBV10-2 to TRBJ1-3; D not certain. The V end lost 5 bases, the J end lost 0 bases, and 5 bases lay between the germline ends. CDR3 size: 13 residues. CDR1 is WSHSY and CDR2 is SAAADI in the germline V gene.

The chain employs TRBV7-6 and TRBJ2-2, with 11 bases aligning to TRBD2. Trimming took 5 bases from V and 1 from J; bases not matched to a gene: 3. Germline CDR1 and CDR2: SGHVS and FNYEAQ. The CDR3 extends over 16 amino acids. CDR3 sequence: CASSPGLAVNTGELFF. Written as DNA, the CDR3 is TGTGCCAGCAGCCCGGGACTAGCGGTGAACACCGGGGAGCTGTTTTTT.

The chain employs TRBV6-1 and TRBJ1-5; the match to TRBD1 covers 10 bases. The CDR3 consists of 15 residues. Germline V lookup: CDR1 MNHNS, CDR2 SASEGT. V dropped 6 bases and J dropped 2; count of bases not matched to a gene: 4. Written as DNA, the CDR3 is TGTGCCAGCAGAGCCGGGACAGGGGGCAATCAGCCCCAGCATTTT. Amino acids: CASRAGTGGNQPQHF.

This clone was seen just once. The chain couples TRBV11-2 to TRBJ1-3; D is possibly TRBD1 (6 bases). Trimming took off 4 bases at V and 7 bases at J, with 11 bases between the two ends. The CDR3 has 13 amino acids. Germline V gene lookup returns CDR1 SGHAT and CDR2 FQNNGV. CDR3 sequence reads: CASSYQTGNTIYF. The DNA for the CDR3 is TGTGCCAGCAGCTACCAGACAGGCAACACCATATATTTT.

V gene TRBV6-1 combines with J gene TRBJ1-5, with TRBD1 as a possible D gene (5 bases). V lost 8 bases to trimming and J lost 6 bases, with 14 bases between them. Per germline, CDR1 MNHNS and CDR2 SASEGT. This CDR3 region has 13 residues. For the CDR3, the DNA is TGTGCCAGCCTCCAACAGGATCGTCAGCCCCAGCATTTT. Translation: CASLQQDRQPQHF.

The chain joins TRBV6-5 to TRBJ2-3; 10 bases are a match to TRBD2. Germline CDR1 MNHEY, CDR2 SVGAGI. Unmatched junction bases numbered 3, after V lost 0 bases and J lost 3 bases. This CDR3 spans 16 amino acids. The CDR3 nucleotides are TGTGCCAGCAGTTACTCGGCTAGCGGGGGAACAGATACGCAGTATTTT. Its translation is CASSYSASGGTDTQYF.

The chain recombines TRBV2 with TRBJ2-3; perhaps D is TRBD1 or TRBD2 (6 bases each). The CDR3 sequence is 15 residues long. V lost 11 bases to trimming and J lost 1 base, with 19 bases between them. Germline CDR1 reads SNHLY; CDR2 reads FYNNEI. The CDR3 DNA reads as TGTGCCCAGAAAAGGGGGGATCGCGGCACAGATACGCAGTATTTT. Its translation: CAQKRGDRGTDTQYF.